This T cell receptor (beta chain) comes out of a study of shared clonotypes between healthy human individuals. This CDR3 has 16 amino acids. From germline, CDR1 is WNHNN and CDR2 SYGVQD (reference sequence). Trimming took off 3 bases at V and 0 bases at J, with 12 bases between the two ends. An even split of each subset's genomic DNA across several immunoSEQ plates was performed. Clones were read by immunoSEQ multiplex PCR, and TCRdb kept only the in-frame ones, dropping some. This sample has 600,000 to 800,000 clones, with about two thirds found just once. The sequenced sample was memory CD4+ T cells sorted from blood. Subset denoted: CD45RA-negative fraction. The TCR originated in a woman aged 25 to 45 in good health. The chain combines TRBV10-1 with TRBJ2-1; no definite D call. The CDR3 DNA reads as TGCGCCAGCAGTGATAGAAGCGCCCGCTCCTACAATGAGCAGTTCTTC. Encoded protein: CASSDRSARSYNEQFF.